One TCR beta chain is described in this entry. No antigen is known for it. Time point defined: newly diagnosed GD, antithyroid drugs for less than 3 months. PBMC-derived RNA was used for the TCR library. Relying on iRepertoire HTBI primers and Arm-PCR of CDR3 regions, the team built TCR beta libraries. MiXCR was run by TCRdb on the multiplex PCR reads, yielding one entry per CDR3 protein. The sample lists more than 400,000 distinct CDR3 sequences, 16% occurring once. These data are taken from a study of regulatory T cells in long-lasting Graves disease. Points from the study as a whole: Favoring TRBV28, TRBJ1-2 and TRBJ2-5 was a feature seen in persistent disease.

CDR1 SEHNR and CDR2 FQNEAQ come from the germline V gene (reference sequence). CDR3 length equals 14 residues. The V gene lost 4 bases and the J gene lost 4 bases, with 11 bases spanning the gap. The same sample was also used in a study of T cells in Graves' hyperthyroidism and ophthalmopathy. That work states: Exclusions: uncontrolled infection, other autoimmune disease, pregnancy, lactation. Each diagnosis drew on symptoms, thyroxine, TRAb, thyroid ultrasound and orbital computed tomography findings.

The sequence was obtained from a man in his forties with Graves disease. V and J are TRBV7-9 and TRBJ1-5; D unclear. The input for sequencing was peripheral blood mononuclear cells (PBMCs), taken at new diagnosis, from a patient treated with antithyroid drugs. DNA of the CDR3: TGTGCCAGCAGCTGGGAGGGTCCGAATCAGCCCCAGCATTTT. Translating gives CASSWEGPNQPQHF.